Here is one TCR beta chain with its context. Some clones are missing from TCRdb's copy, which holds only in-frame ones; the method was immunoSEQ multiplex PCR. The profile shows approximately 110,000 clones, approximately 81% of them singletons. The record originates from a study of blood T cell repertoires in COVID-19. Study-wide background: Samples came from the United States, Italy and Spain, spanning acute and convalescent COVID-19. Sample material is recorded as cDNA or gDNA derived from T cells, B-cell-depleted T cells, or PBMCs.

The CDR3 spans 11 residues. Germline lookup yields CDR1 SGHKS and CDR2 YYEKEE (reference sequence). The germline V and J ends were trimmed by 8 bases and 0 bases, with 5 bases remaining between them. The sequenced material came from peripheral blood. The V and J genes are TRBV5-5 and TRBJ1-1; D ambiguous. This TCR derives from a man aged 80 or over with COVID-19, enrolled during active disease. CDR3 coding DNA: TGTGCCAGTTCTATGAACACTGAAGCTTTCTTT. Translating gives CASSMNTEAFF.